Listed below are T cell receptor beta chains from one sample, sequenced in a study of blood T cell repertoires in COVID-19. The data were produced by immunoSEQ multiplex PCR, yet TCRdb's version contains in-frame clones alone and is incomplete. The sample lists some 200,000 clones, 65% to 90% occurring once. The specimen sequenced was PBMCs or T cells enriched from blood (not recorded which). The receptors were sampled from a man aged 40-50 years who had recovered from COVID-19. The CDR3 runs from the conserved cysteine through the conserved F or W. The order of the fields is D gene, J gene, V gene, clone size, CDR3 protein, CDR3 DNA. A D gene is named only where the DNA matches it firmly. The listing skips clone size in some rows; elsewhere it reads once, few, many or a size class.

D gene: NA
J gene: TRBJ1-6
V gene: TRBV30
clone size: few
CDR3 protein: CAWSVRQRNSPLHF
CDR3 DNA: TGTGCCTGGAGTGTGCGTCAGCGAAATTCACCCCTCCACTTT

D gene: NA
J gene: TRBJ2-5
V gene: TRBV6-5
clone size: NA
CDR3 protein: CASSYQETQYF
CDR3 DNA: TGTGCCAGTTCGTACCAAGAGACCCAGTACTTC

D gene: TRBD2
J gene: TRBJ2-1
V gene: TRBV27
clone size: NA
CDR3 protein: CASSSPGSSGRNNEQFF
CDR3 DNA: TGTGCCAGCAGTTCCCCCGGGTCTAGCGGGAGAAACAATGAGCAGTTCTTC

D gene: TRBD1
J gene: TRBJ2-5
V gene: TRBV11-1
clone size: NA
CDR3 protein: CASSYDRAETQYF
CDR3 DNA: TGTGCCAGCAGCTACGACAGGGCTGAGACCCAGTACTTC

D gene: TRBD2
J gene: TRBJ2-7
V gene: TRBV5-6
clone size: NA
CDR3 protein: CASSFFGGRAYEQYF
CDR3 DNA: TGTGCCAGCAGCTTCTTCGGCGGGAGGGCCTACGAGCAGTACTTC

D gene: TRBD2
J gene: TRBJ2-5
V gene: TRBV5-1
clone size: NA
CDR3 protein: CASSLAGTSGNQETQYF
CDR3 DNA: TGCGCCAGCAGCTTGGCGGGGACTAGCGGGAACCAAGAGACCCAGTACTTC

D gene: TRBD2
J gene: TRBJ2-3
V gene: TRBV7-8
clone size: NA
CDR3 protein: CATQGLAVADTQYF
CDR3 DNA: TGTGCCACCCAGGGACTAGCAGTAGCAGATACGCAGTATTTT

D gene: NA
J gene: TRBJ1-4
V gene: TRBV5-1
clone size: NA
CDR3 protein: CASSQREGRELFF
CDR3 DNA: TGCGCCAGCAGCCAGAGGGAAGGGAGGGAACTGTTTTTT

D gene: TRBD2
J gene: TRBJ2-3
V gene: TRBV9
clone size: NA
CDR3 protein: CASSTRLATDTQYF
CDR3 DNA: TGTGCCAGCAGCACCCGACTAGCCACAGATACGCAGTATTTT

D gene: NA
J gene: TRBJ2-1
V gene: TRBV7-8
clone size: NA
CDR3 protein: CASSLFRRGAGNEQFF
CDR3 DNA: TGTGCCAGCAGCTTATTTAGGAGGGGCGCCGGCAATGAGCAGTTCTTC

D gene: TRBD2
J gene: TRBJ2-5
V gene: TRBV7-9
clone size: NA
CDR3 protein: CASTNSGRAETQYF
CDR3 DNA: TGTGCCAGCACCAACAGCGGGAGGGCCGAGACCCAGTACTTC

D gene: TRBD2
J gene: TRBJ2-1
V gene: TRBV25-1
clone size: NA
CDR3 protein: CASTRLVGEGYNEQFF
CDR3 DNA: TGTGCCAGCACCAGACTGGTAGGGGAGGGTTACAATGAGCAGTTCTTC

D gene: NA
J gene: TRBJ2-5
V gene: TRBV29-1
clone size: NA
CDR3 protein: CSVVSGGETQYF
CDR3 DNA: TGCAGCGTTGTATCGGGGGGCGAGACCCAGTACTTC

D gene: NA
J gene: TRBJ1-6
V gene: TRBV7-9
clone size: NA
CDR3 protein: CASSLESGSPLHF
CDR3 DNA: TGTGCCAGCAGCTTAGAGTCGGGTTCACCCCTCCACTTT

D gene: NA
J gene: TRBJ1-1
V gene: TRBV5-4
clone size: NA
CDR3 protein: CASSLGRSLNTEAFF
CDR3 DNA: TGTGCCAGCAGCTTGGGTCGGAGTCTGAACACTGAAGCTTTCTTT

D gene: TRBD1
J gene: TRBJ2-7
V gene: TRBV5-5
clone size: NA
CDR3 protein: CASSWSGQRYEQYF
CDR3 DNA: TGTGCCAGCAGCTGGTCGGGACAGCGCTACGAGCAGTACTTC

D gene: TRBD2
J gene: TRBJ2-7
V gene: TRBV4-3
clone size: NA
CDR3 protein: CASSRVAGDEQYF
CDR3 DNA: TGCGCCAGCAGCCGAGTAGCGGGAGACGAGCAGTACTTC

D gene: NA
J gene: TRBJ2-1
V gene: TRBV14
clone size: once
CDR3 protein: CASSQLGLPTYNEQFF
CDR3 DNA: TGTGCCAGCAGCCAACTGGGACTTCCCACCTACAATGAGCAGTTCTTC

D gene: TRBD1
J gene: TRBJ2-3
V gene: TRBV9
clone size: NA
CDR3 protein: CASSPRQGSTDTQYF
CDR3 DNA: TGTGCCAGCAGCCCAAGACAGGGGAGCACAGATACGCAGTATTTT

D gene: NA
J gene: TRBJ1-5
V gene: TRBV10-3
clone size: NA
CDR3 protein: CAISESARAGNQPQHF
CDR3 DNA: TGTGCCATCAGTGAGTCCGCCAGGGCAGGAAATCAGCCCCAGCATTTT

D gene: NA
J gene: TRBJ1-2
V gene: TRBV5-4
clone size: NA
CDR3 protein: CASSPTGGTNYGYTF
CDR3 DNA: TGTGCCAGCAGCCCCACGGGGGGAACTAACTATGGCTACACCTTC

D gene: NA
J gene: TRBJ1-3
V gene: TRBV3-1/TRBV3-2
clone size: few
CDR3 protein: CASSQSARKSPSSGNTIYF
CDR3 DNA: TGTGCCAGCAGCCAAAGTGCGAGAAAGTCCCCGAGCTCTGGAAACACCATATATTTT

D gene: NA
J gene: TRBJ1-3
V gene: TRBV7-8
clone size: NA
CDR3 protein: CASSLAATVGGNTIYF
CDR3 DNA: TGTGCCAGCAGCTTAGCCGCGACAGTGGGTGGAAACACCATATATTTT

D gene: TRBD2
J gene: TRBJ2-7
V gene: TRBV27
clone size: NA
CDR3 protein: CASSLGTSGTQYF
CDR3 DNA: TGTGCCAGCAGTCTTGGGACTAGCGGGACACAGTACTTC

D gene: NA
J gene: TRBJ2-3
V gene: TRBV5-1
clone size: NA
CDR3 protein: CASTDPRGTDTQYF
CDR3 DNA: TGCGCCAGCACGGATCCCAGGGGCACAGATACGCAGTATTTT

D gene: TRBD1
J gene: TRBJ1-2
V gene: TRBV5-1
clone size: NA
CDR3 protein: CASTLPGTGDGNGYTF
CDR3 DNA: TGCGCCAGCACACTTCCCGGGACAGGGGATGGTAATGGCTACACCTTC

D gene: NA
J gene: TRBJ1-2
V gene: TRBV14
clone size: NA
CDR3 protein: CASSPRGAGGYGYTF
CDR3 DNA: TGTGCCAGCAGCCCCCGGGGGGCAGGCGGCTATGGCTACACCTTC

D gene: TRBD2
J gene: TRBJ2-1
V gene: TRBV5-1
clone size: NA
CDR3 protein: CASSLWGSGTSGINEQFF
CDR3 DNA: TGCGCCAGCAGCTTGTGGGGGTCCGGGACTAGCGGGATCAATGAGCAGTTCTTC

D gene: NA
J gene: TRBJ2-1
V gene: TRBV13
clone size: NA
CDR3 protein: CASSPRTKRVGQEQFF
CDR3 DNA: TGTGCCAGCAGCCCCCGGACTAAGCGAGTGGGTCAGGAGCAGTTCTTC

D gene: NA
J gene: TRBJ1-4
V gene: TRBV18
clone size: NA
CDR3 protein: CASSPTTGSEEKLFF
CDR3 DNA: TGTGCCAGCTCACCGACAACCGGGAGCGAAGAAAAACTGTTTTTT

D gene: TRBD1
J gene: TRBJ1-4
V gene: TRBV5-1
clone size: NA
CDR3 protein: CASSSGTGGVEEKLFF
CDR3 DNA: TGCGCCAGCAGCTCCGGGACAGGGGGCGTAGAAGAAAAACTGTTTTTT

D gene: TRBD2
J gene: TRBJ2-2
V gene: TRBV27
clone size: few
CDR3 protein: CASSLIAGGLGELFF
CDR3 DNA: TGTGCCAGCAGTTTAATAGCGGGAGGGCTTGGGGAGCTGTTTTTT

D gene: NA
J gene: TRBJ1-1
V gene: TRBV7-2
clone size: NA
CDR3 protein: CASSPTRGLNTEAFF
CDR3 DNA: TGTGCCAGCAGCCCCACCAGGGGTCTAAACACTGAAGCTTTCTTT

D gene: NA
J gene: TRBJ1-2
V gene: TRBV7-9
clone size: NA
CDR3 protein: CASSWLRTERYGYTF
CDR3 DNA: TGTGCCAGCAGCTGGCTCCGGACAGAACGCTATGGCTACACCTTC

D gene: TRBD2
J gene: TRBJ2-7
V gene: TRBV10-3
clone size: once
CDR3 protein: CAISETSGRGGSYEQYF
CDR3 DNA: TGTGCCATCAGTGAAACTAGCGGGAGAGGGGGCTCCTACGAGCAGTACTTC

D gene: TRBD2
J gene: TRBJ2-1
V gene: TRBV5-1
clone size: few
CDR3 protein: CASSLLAGGGNEQFF
CDR3 DNA: TGCGCCAGCAGCTTGCTAGCGGGAGGGGGCAATGAGCAGTTCTTC

D gene: TRBD1
J gene: TRBJ1-1
V gene: TRBV6-2/TRBV6-3
clone size: NA
CDR3 protein: CASSYAATGANTEAFF
CDR3 DNA: TGTGCCAGCAGTTACGCAGCCACAGGGGCGAACACTGAAGCTTTCTTT

D gene: NA
J gene: TRBJ1-3
V gene: TRBV19
clone size: once
CDR3 protein: CASPGGAGNTIYF
CDR3 DNA: TGTGCCAGCCCGGGGGGGGCTGGAAACACCATATATTTT

D gene: TRBD2
J gene: TRBJ2-1
V gene: TRBV30
clone size: NA
CDR3 protein: CAWSVGLAGVGQFF
CDR3 DNA: TGTGCCTGGAGTGTAGGACTAGCGGGAGTGGGGCAGTTCTTC

D gene: NA
J gene: TRBJ1-4
V gene: TRBV18
clone size: NA
CDR3 protein: CASSPYFTQATNEKLFF
CDR3 DNA: TGTGCCAGCTCACCATACTTCACTCAGGCAACTAATGAAAAACTGTTTTTT

D gene: NA
J gene: TRBJ2-5
V gene: TRBV7-9
clone size: NA
CDR3 protein: CASSLQAQETQYF
CDR3 DNA: TGTGCCAGCAGCTTACAGGCCCAAGAGACCCAGTACTTC

D gene: NA
J gene: TRBJ2-7
V gene: TRBV4-2
clone size: many
CDR3 protein: CASSQGLEGDEQYF
CDR3 DNA: TGTGCCAGCAGCCAAGGACTCGAGGGAGACGAGCAGTACTTC

D gene: TRBD1
J gene: TRBJ1-2
V gene: TRBV4-2
clone size: NA
CDR3 protein: CASSHGTAYGYTF
CDR3 DNA: TGTGCCAGCAGCCATGGGACAGCTTATGGCTACACCTTC

D gene: NA
J gene: TRBJ2-3
V gene: TRBV7-8
clone size: few
CDR3 protein: CASSLARSRESGTDTQYF
CDR3 DNA: TGTGCCAGCAGCTTAGCCCGAAGTCGGGAGTCGGGCACAGATACGCAGTATTTT

D gene: NA
J gene: TRBJ2-1
V gene: TRBV5-1
clone size: NA
CDR3 protein: CASRPTWGPTYNEQFF
CDR3 DNA: TGCGCCAGCAGACCGACCTGGGGGCCGACCTACAATGAGCAGTTCTTC

D gene: NA
J gene: TRBJ2-2
V gene: TRBV19
clone size: NA
CDR3 protein: CASSSFRGTDGSGELFF
CDR3 DNA: TGTGCCAGTAGTAGCTTCAGGGGTACAGACGGGTCCGGGGAGCTGTTTTTT

D gene: TRBD2
J gene: TRBJ2-5
V gene: TRBV29-1
clone size: NA
CDR3 protein: CSVGVGRRPTQYF
CDR3 DNA: TGCAGCGTGGGGGTCGGGAGGCGGCCGACCCAGTACTTC

D gene: NA
J gene: TRBJ1-3
V gene: TRBV5-6
clone size: NA
CDR3 protein: CASSFGSGGNTIYF
CDR3 DNA: TGTGCCAGCAGTTTTGGGTCGGGTGGAAACACCATATATTTT

D gene: NA
J gene: TRBJ2-7
V gene: TRBV6-4
clone size: few
CDR3 protein: CASSDGPLSGSSYEQYF
CDR3 DNA: TGTGCCAGCAGTGACGGCCCGCTGAGCGGATCCTCCTACGAGCAGTACTTC

D gene: NA
J gene: TRBJ1-1
V gene: TRBV7-9
clone size: NA
CDR3 protein: CASTSSAQTEAFF
CDR3 DNA: TGTGCCAGCACCTCTTCAGCACAGACTGAAGCTTTCTTT